This entry describes one T cell receptor beta chain. This record belongs to a study of blood T cell repertoires in COVID-19. Study overall: Nucleic acid was either cDNA or gDNA, and it came from T cells, B-cell-depleted T cells, or PBMCs.

Seattle patient enrollment occurred during active infection, with longitudinal follow-up thereafter. The CDR3 runs 15 residues. The V and J ends lost 5 bases and 4 bases, in that order; junction bases with no gene match: 7. In germline, CDR1 is MNHEY, CDR2 SMNVEV (reference sequence). The repertoire was sequenced with immunoSEQ multiplex PCR; TCRdb's copy has only in-frame clones and lacks some. The profile shows 120,000 to 150,000 clones, over 75% of them singletons. The rearrangement uses TRBV27 and TRBJ2-2; 7 bases line up with TRBD2. This TCR was recovered from a woman aged 55-70 years with COVID-19, enrolled during active disease. The sequencing input was peripheral blood. The CDR3 here is CASSRLAVSTGELFF. The CDR3 DNA reads as TGTGCCAGCAGTCGGCTAGCGGTGAGCACCGGGGAGCTGTTTTTT.